The next 23 T cell receptor beta chains were all read from a single sample in a study of glioma-infiltrating T cells listed by TCRdb under 2016. Sequencing was carried out with an Illumina MiSeq. TCR alpha and beta CDR3 regions were amplified with the iRepertoire nested amplicon-rescue multiplex PCR (arm-PCR) platform from RNA. TCRdb passed the public sequencing reads through fastp at Q25 and MiXCR, retaining productive beta sequences. Each entry merges the rows of one CDR3 protein and shows their most common DNA and genes. The sample data list 85,000 to 110,000 distinct CDR3 sequences, and around 28% of these were observed just once. Approximately 43% of the sample is taken by the ten largest. Sequenced input: glioma tissue, nonneoplastic brain tissue, or PBMCs (not recorded which). These receptors came from a human donor with low-grade glioma or glioblastoma, undergoing nonglioma brain surgery, or in good health (not recorded which).

The V call is TRBV20-1, the J call TRBJ1-1, with TRBD1 matching 10 bases. This CDR3 region has 12 residues. Trimming removed 7 bases from V and 4 bases from J; junction bases left unmatched: 3. CDR1 is DFQATT, CDR2 SNEGSKA, per germline (reference sequence). The CDR3 loop is CSDGTGVTEAFF. Written as DNA, the CDR3 is TGCAGTGACGGGACAGGGGTCACTGAAGCTTTCTTT.

Concerning this clonotype itself: It may be a read error: a sequence one base away is much more abundant. This chain uses TRBV20-1 with TRBJ2-1, with unresolved D. The germline V gene encodes CDR1 DFQATT and CDR2 SNEGSKA (reference sequence). There are 15 residues in the CDR3. V lost 6 bases and J 1 base, leaving 16 bases between the germline ends. The CDR3 reads CSAFSTPRSYNEQFF. CDR3 sequence (DNA): TGCAGTGCCTTCAGTACACCCCGATCCTACAATGAGCAGTTCTTC.

This clonotype was found many times. V usage is TRBV6-1 and J usage is TRBJ2-1, with TRBD2 matching 7 bases. The CDR3 has 15 amino acids. Unmatched junction bases numbered 8, after V lost 7 bases and J lost 2 bases. Germline CDR1 and CDR2: MNHNS and SASEGT. The CDR3 protein is CASTPQAGTYNEQFF. CDR3 in DNA: TGTGCCAGCACCCCCCAAGCGGGAACCTACAATGAGCAGTTCTTC.

The chain is built from TRBV12-5 and TRBJ2-7, with TRBD1 matching 8 bases. This CDR3 contains 14 residues. Trimming cost V 7 bases and J 3 bases; bases outside gene matches: 8. The germline V gene has CDR1 LGHNT and CDR2 FRNRAP. The CDR3 coding sequence is TGTGCTAGTGCCCCGGCAGGGGGCTTCTACGAGCAGTACTTC. It translates to CASAPAGGFYEQYF. Based on the CDR3 plus reference TRBV12-5 and TRBJ2-7, the full variable domain is DARVTQTPRHKVTEMGQEVTMRCQPILGHNTVFWYRQTMMQGLELLAYFRNRAPLDDSGMPKDRFSAEMPDATLATLKIQPSEPRDSAVYFCASAPAGGFYEQYFGPGTRLTVT.

A remark on this clonotype: A much larger clonotype is one base distant, so this may be a read error. The CDR3 sequence: CASKGQDNYGYNF. DNA of the CDR3: TGTGCCAGTAAGGGACAGGACAACTATGGCTACAACTTC. The rearrangement links TRBV19 to TRBJ1-2, with 8 bases fitting TRBD1. Germline V CDR1 and CDR2: LNHDA, SQIVND (reference sequence). This CDR3 spans 13 amino acids.

This clonotype has ten or more counts. The gene calls are TRBV20-1 and TRBJ2-5, with D possibly matching TRBD2 (5 bases). The CDR3 extends over 14 amino acids. Germline CDR1 and CDR2: DFQATT and SNEGSKA (reference sequence). V was trimmed by 6 bases and J by 5 bases, leaving 19 bases between them. This CDR3 reads CSAHHGVTGETQYF. The CDR3 coding sequence is TGCAGTGCGCACCACGGGGTAACCGGTGAGACCCAGTACTTC.

As DNA, the CDR3 is TGTGCCAGCAGTCTACCGGGACTAGCGGGGCTAGACAAAAACATTCAGTACTTC. Translation: CASSLPGLAGLDKNIQYF. The genes are TRBV5-6 and TRBJ2-4; 13 nucleotides agree with TRBD2. The germline gives CDR1 SGHDT, CDR2 YYEEEE. CDR3 length: 18 amino acids. V lost 5 bases and J lost 3; bases outside the gene matches: 11.

This chain connects TRBV14 to TRBJ1-1, with D possibly matching TRBD1 (5 bases). The CDR3 extends over 13 amino acids. Germline CDR1 and CDR2: SGHDN and FVKESK. V was cut by 4 bases and J by 10 bases, with 16 bases left in between. The CDR3 here is CASSRGLLFRAFF. The CDR3 bases are TGTGCCAGCAGCCGGGGACTGCTCTTTCGAGCTTTCTTT.

This clonotype was seen a handful of times. The V and J genes are TRBV4-1 and TRBJ2-3; a possible D gene is TRBD2 (5 bases). Per the germline V gene, CDR1 is MGHRA and CDR2 is YSYEKL. This CDR3 has 16 amino acids. V was pared by 8 bases and J by 0 bases, with 18 bases between. The CDR3 DNA is TGCGCCAGCTCTGGACTTGATCTTTTTAGCACAGATACGCAGTATTTT. Translating it yields CASSGLDLFSTDTQYF.

About this clonotype: Being one base from a much bigger clone, this may be a read error. V is TRBV2 and J is TRBJ1-2, with 10 bases matching TRBD1. This CDR3 is 15 amino acids long. V lost 1 base, J lost 5 bases, and 4 bases stayed unmatched. Germline CDR1 reads SNHLY; CDR2 reads FYNNEI. The CDR3 DNA sequence: TGTGCCAGCAGTGAAGGGGGACAGGGGCGATATGGCTACACCTTC. Encoded protein: CASSEGGQGRYGYTF.

This sequence joins TRBV7-9 and TRBJ2-7, with a possible D match to TRBD1 (5 bases). The length of the CDR3 is 14 residues. Between the trimmed V and J ends, which lost 5 bases and 0 bases, there was a span of 11 bases. The V gene's germline CDR1 is SEHNR and CDR2 FQNEAQ (reference sequence). The CDR3 sequence is CASSLGVNSYEQYF. The CDR3 DNA is TGTGCCAGCAGCCTAGGGGTAAACTCCTACGAGCAGTACTTC.

J is TRBJ1-5 and V is TRBV12-3 or TRBV12-4, with a weak D call TRBD1 (6 bases). V was cut by 5 bases and J by 6 bases, with 11 bases left in between. The CDR3 spans 13 residues. The CDR3 DNA is TGTGCCAGCAGTCGGACAGCGGCTCAGCCCCAGCATTTT. The encoded protein is CASSRTAAQPQHF.

As to this clonotype: This may be a read error: a much more frequent sequence differs by one nucleotide. V is TRBV20-1 and J is TRBJ1-5, with 7 bases lining up with TRBD1. From germline, CDR1 is DFQATT and CDR2 SNEGSKA (reference sequence). This CDR3 has 13 residues. CDR3 nucleotide sequence: TGCAGTGCTTACCGGGACAGAGATCAGCCCAAGCATTTT. This translates into CSAYRDRDQPKHF.

This clonotype was detected many times. V gene TRBV7-2 combines with J gene TRBJ2-3; D not certain. The V end lost 1 base, the J end lost 4 bases, and 12 bases lay between the germline ends. The CDR3 length is 15 residues. The germline gives CDR1 SGHTA, CDR2 FQGNSA. The CDR3 bases are TGTGCCAGCAGCTTAGTAGGGCTAGTGGCAGATACGCAGTATTTT. Amino acid sequence: CASSLVGLVADTQYF. Full variable domain (rest looked up from reference TRBV7-2 and TRBJ2-3): GAGVSQSPSNKVTEKGKDVELRCDPISGHTALYWYRQSLGQGLEFLIYFQGNSAPDKSGLPSDRFSAERTGGSVSTLTIQRTQQEDSAVYLCASSLVGLVADTQYFGPGTRLTVL.

V and J are TRBV19 and TRBJ2-3; D unclear. The CDR3 length is 14 residues. V was shortened by 8 bases and J by 15 bases, with 27 bases between the two germline ends. Germline loops: CDR1 LNHDA, CDR2 SQIVND (reference sequence). DNA of the CDR3: TGTGCCAGTCAGCGTACATGGGTTATATATACTCATTATTTT. Translated, it gives CASQRTWVIYTHYF.

The chain combines TRBV9 with TRBJ2-3; a possible D gene is TRBD2 (6 bases). The CDR3 runs 15 residues. V lost 4 bases and J lost 2, with 14 bases in between. Germline-derived CDR1 and CDR2 are SGDLS and YYNGEE. CDR3 in DNA: TGTGCCAGCAGCCCATTAGCGGAGTACACAGATACGCAGTATTTT. Protein product: CASSPLAEYTDTQYF.

This clonotype was counted between two and nine times. V gene TRBV5-4 combines with J gene TRBJ2-3, with TRBD2 identical over 11 bases. Germline V gene data show CDR1 as SGHNT and CDR2 as YYREEE (reference sequence). Trimming at V came to 4 bases and at J to 2 bases, leaving 6 bases not matched to a gene. This CDR3 comprises 16 residues. For the CDR3, the DNA is TGTGCCAGCAGCCAGGGGACTAGCGGCTTCACAGATACGCAGTATTTT. Its protein is CASSQGTSGFTDTQYF.

The genes are TRBV7-9 and TRBJ1-4, with 7 nucleotides matching TRBD1. V lost 5 bases and J lost 8; bases outside the gene matches: 8. Germline-derived CDR1 and CDR2 are SEHNR and FQNEAQ (reference sequence). The CDR3 covers 14 residues. CDR3 loop: CASSPGQDKEKLFF. The CDR3 DNA reads TGTGCCAGCAGCCCTGGACAGGATAAAGAAAAACTGTTTTTT.

This chain connects TRBV12-3 or TRBV12-4 to TRBJ2-7; TRBD2 matches at 13 bases. The CDR3 consists of 15 residues. Trimming removed 6 bases from V and 3 bases from J; junction bases left unmatched: 5. In DNA, the CDR3 is TGTGCCAGCAGCAGACTAGCGGGGGGATACTACGAGCAGTACTTC. Encoded protein: CASSRLAGGYYEQYF.

This clonotype was counted ten times or more. The V and J genes are TRBV7-2 and TRBJ2-5; perhaps TRBD2 as D (5 bases). This CDR3 spans 16 amino acids. Trimming took off 5 bases at V and 2 bases at J, with 18 bases between the two ends. Germline CDR1 SGHTA, CDR2 FQGNSA. CDR3 DNA sequence: TGTGCCAGCAGCGCGGGCCGGGGAGTTTCACAAGAGACCCAGTACTTC. It yields the protein CASSAGRGVSQETQYF. Full variable domain (rest looked up from reference TRBV7-2 and TRBJ2-5): GAGVSQSPSNKVTEKGKDVELRCDPISGHTALYWYRQSLGQGLEFLIYFQGNSAPDKSGLPSDRFSAERTGGSVSTLTIQRTQQEDSAVYLCASSAGRGVSQETQYFGPGTRLLVL.

In its sample, this clonotype was seen many times. This chain links TRBV28 with TRBJ1-5, with 9 nucleotides matching TRBD1. There are 17 residues in the CDR3. With 5 bases clipped from V and 2 bases from J, the junction kept 10 bases outside the gene matches. CDR1 and CDR2 (germline): MDHEN, SYDVKM. The CDR3 DNA follows: TGTGCCAGCAGTCGAATAGGGACAGGGCAAGGCAATCAGCCCCAGCATTTT. This gives the protein CASSRIGTGQGNQPQHF.

This clonotype was counted a single time. A single base separates this from a much larger clone, so it may be a read error. This chain uses TRBV6-1 with TRBJ2-3, with D hard to call. Germline CDR1 reads MNHNS; CDR2 reads SASEGT. The CDR3 has 14 residues. CDR3 DNA: TGTGCCTGCAGTCCCGGTGGGGGCACAGATACGCAGTATTTT. It codes for CACSPGGGTDTQYF.

This clonotype was detected many times. J is TRBJ2-2 and V is TRBV6-6; tentatively, D is TRBD2 (5 bases). Germline CDR1 MNHNY, CDR2 SVGAGI (reference sequence). CDR3 length: 13 amino acids. Trimming left V 2 bases short and J 4 bases short, with 5 bases between. The DNA for the CDR3 is TGTGCCAGCAGTTACGGAGGCACCGGGGAGCTGTTTTTT. Its translation: CASSYGGTGELFF.